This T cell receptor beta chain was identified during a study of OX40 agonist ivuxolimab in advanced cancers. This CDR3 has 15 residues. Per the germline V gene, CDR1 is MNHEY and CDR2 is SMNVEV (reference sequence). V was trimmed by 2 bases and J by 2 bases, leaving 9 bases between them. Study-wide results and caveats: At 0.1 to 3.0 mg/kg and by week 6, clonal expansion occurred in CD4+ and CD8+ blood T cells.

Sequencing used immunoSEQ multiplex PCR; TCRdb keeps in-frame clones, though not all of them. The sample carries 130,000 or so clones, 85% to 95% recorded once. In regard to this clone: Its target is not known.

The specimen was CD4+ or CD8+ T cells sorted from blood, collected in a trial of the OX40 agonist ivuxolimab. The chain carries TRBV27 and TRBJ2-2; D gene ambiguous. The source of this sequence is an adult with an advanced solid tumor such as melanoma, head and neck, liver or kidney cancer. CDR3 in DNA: TGTGCCAGCAGTTTACGGGCAGATAACACCGGGGAGCTGTTTTTT. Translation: CASSLRADNTGELFF.